The rows below give T cell receptor beta chains drawn from one sample of a study of shared clonotypes between healthy human individuals. Using immunoSEQ multiplex PCR, the repertoire was profiled, and TCRdb retains in-frame clones only, with some absent. Here the sample spans 1.5 million to 2.5 million clones, approximately 95% being singletons. Sequencing was done on a sample of naive CD8+ T cells sorted from blood. These receptors all stem from a man between 18 and 29 years old in good health. Each CDR3 is given with its conserved first and last residue. Fields, in order: V gene, D gene, clone size, J gene, CDR3 protein, CDR3 DNA. D genes are given only for firm matches. Some rows mark clone size as missing; the rest say once, few, many or name a class of expanded clone.

V gene: TRBV27
D gene: .
clone size: .
J gene: TRBJ2-1
CDR3 protein: CASSLSHGALNNEQFF
CDR3 DNA: TGTGCCAGCAGTTTATCGCATGGGGCTTTGAACAATGAGCAGTTCTTC

V gene: TRBV5-1
D gene: .
clone size: once
J gene: TRBJ1-2
CDR3 protein: CASSSTGLPGGYTF
CDR3 DNA: TGCGCCAGCAGCTCAACAGGGCTCCCTGGGGGCTACACCTTC

V gene: TRBV6-1
D gene: .
clone size: .
J gene: TRBJ1-2
CDR3 protein: CASREGVNYGYTF
CDR3 DNA: TGTGCCAGCAGAGAGGGGGTCAACTATGGCTACACCTTC

V gene: TRBV4-1
D gene: TRBD1
clone size: once
J gene: TRBJ2-1
CDR3 protein: CASSQAGQGGPYNEQFF
CDR3 DNA: TGCGCCAGCAGCCAAGCCGGACAGGGTGGCCCCTACAATGAGCAGTTCTTC

V gene: TRBV6-1
D gene: TRBD2
clone size: .
J gene: TRBJ2-1
CDR3 protein: CASSEAAGVYNEQFF
CDR3 DNA: TGTGCCAGCAGTGAAGCAGCGGGGGTGTACAATGAGCAGTTCTTC

V gene: TRBV27
D gene: TRBD2
clone size: .
J gene: TRBJ2-7
CDR3 protein: CASSFSSGRAGYEQYF
CDR3 DNA: TGTGCCAGCAGTTTCTCAAGCGGGAGGGCCGGATACGAGCAGTACTTC

V gene: TRBV28
D gene: .
clone size: .
J gene: TRBJ1-1
CDR3 protein: CASSFGVTEAFF
CDR3 DNA: TGTGCCAGCAGTTTCGGGGTCACTGAAGCTTTCTTT

V gene: TRBV5-4
D gene: .
clone size: few
J gene: TRBJ2-7
CDR3 protein: CASSFSYEQYF
CDR3 DNA: TGTGCCAGCAGCTTCTCCTACGAGCAGTACTTC

V gene: TRBV9
D gene: TRBD1
clone size: .
J gene: TRBJ2-3
CDR3 protein: CASSTGQGSTDTQYF
CDR3 DNA: TGTGCCAGCAGCACGGGACAGGGCTCCACAGATACGCAGTATTTT

V gene: TRBV4-3
D gene: TRBD1
clone size: .
J gene: TRBJ1-4
CDR3 protein: CASSQSGTGGTGTEKLFF
CDR3 DNA: TGCGCCAGCAGCCAATCCGGGACAGGGGGCACAGGGACTGAAAAACTGTTTTTT

V gene: TRBV7-9
D gene: TRBD1
clone size: .
J gene: TRBJ1-1
CDR3 protein: CASTNDRVSISEAFF
CDR3 DNA: TGTGCCAGCACAAATGACAGGGTGTCCATCTCTGAAGCTTTCTTT

V gene: TRBV11-2
D gene: .
clone size: .
J gene: TRBJ1-1
CDR3 protein: CASSLAYRGSHTEAFF
CDR3 DNA: TGTGCCAGCAGCTTAGCTTATCGGGGGTCTCACACTGAAGCTTTCTTT

V gene: TRBV5-5
D gene: .
clone size: .
J gene: TRBJ1-5
CDR3 protein: CASSLDILGPQHF
CDR3 DNA: TGTGCCAGCAGCTTGGACATCCTAGGACCCCAGCATTTT

V gene: TRBV9
D gene: .
clone size: once
J gene: TRBJ1-2
CDR3 protein: CASSGLNVGISF
CDR3 DNA: TGTGCCAGCAGCGGTCTTAACGTGGGGATAAGCTTC

V gene: TRBV4-1
D gene: .
clone size: .
J gene: TRBJ1-1
CDR3 protein: CASSHRETTEAFF
CDR3 DNA: TGCGCCAGCAGCCACCGGGAGACCACTGAAGCTTTCTTT

V gene: TRBV27
D gene: TRBD2
clone size: .
J gene: TRBJ2-7
CDR3 protein: CASSDSRSGDYEQYF
CDR3 DNA: TGTGCCAGCAGTGATAGTCGGAGCGGGGACTACGAGCAGTACTTC

V gene: TRBV7-9
D gene: .
clone size: .
J gene: TRBJ1-2
CDR3 protein: CASSPDGYTF
CDR3 DNA: TGTGCCAGCAGCCCGGATGGCTACACCTTC

V gene: TRBV9
D gene: .
clone size: .
J gene: TRBJ2-5
CDR3 protein: CASSVGLEETQYF
CDR3 DNA: TGTGCCAGCAGCGTAGGGTTAGAAGAGACCCAGTACTTC

V gene: TRBV28
D gene: .
clone size: .
J gene: TRBJ2-1
CDR3 protein: CASSLLGFSSYNEQFF
CDR3 DNA: TGTGCCAGCAGTTTACTTGGGTTTAGCTCCTACAATGAGCAGTTCTTC

V gene: TRBV7-9
D gene: TRBD1
clone size: .
J gene: TRBJ1-5
CDR3 protein: CASSLDREAGQPQHF
CDR3 DNA: TGTGCCAGCAGCCTAGACAGGGAGGCCGGTCAGCCCCAGCATTTT

V gene: TRBV6-5
D gene: TRBD1
clone size: .
J gene: TRBJ2-7
CDR3 protein: CASRDRGYEQYF
CDR3 DNA: TGTGCCAGCCGAGACAGGGGTTACGAGCAGTACTTC

V gene: TRBV2
D gene: TRBD1
clone size: .
J gene: TRBJ1-2
CDR3 protein: CASRGQGSLNYGYTF
CDR3 DNA: TGTGCCAGCAGGGGACAGGGGTCTTTAAACTATGGCTACACCTTC

V gene: TRBV7-9
D gene: .
clone size: once
J gene: TRBJ2-5
CDR3 protein: CASSPRDSRPGETQYF
CDR3 DNA: TGTGCCAGCAGCCCCCGGGACTCAAGGCCGGGGGAGACCCAGTACTTC

V gene: TRBV10-1
D gene: .
clone size: .
J gene: TRBJ2-4
CDR3 protein: CASSEKDPLKYF
CDR3 DNA: TGCGCCAGCAGTGAAAAGGACCCGCTTAAGTACTTC

V gene: TRBV6-5
D gene: .
clone size: .
J gene: TRBJ1-1
CDR3 protein: CASIRGVGEAFF
CDR3 DNA: TGTGCCAGCATCCGCGGGGTCGGTGAAGCTTTCTTT

V gene: TRBV19
D gene: .
clone size: .
J gene: TRBJ1-4
CDR3 protein: CASSTPGQTNEKLFF
CDR3 DNA: TGTGCCAGTAGTACCCCGGGACAAACTAATGAAAAACTGTTTTTT

V gene: TRBV10-3
D gene: .
clone size: .
J gene: TRBJ2-7
CDR3 protein: CAISESRQEKDEQYF
CDR3 DNA: TGTGCCATCAGTGAGTCGCGGCAGGAAAAAGACGAGCAGTACTTC

V gene: TRBV29-1
D gene: TRBD2
clone size: .
J gene: TRBJ2-1
CDR3 protein: CSVPGTSGVDEQFF
CDR3 DNA: TGCAGCGTTCCAGGGACTAGCGGGGTCGATGAGCAGTTCTTC

V gene: TRBV10-3
D gene: TRBD2
clone size: .
J gene: TRBJ2-5
CDR3 protein: CAISEPLADQETQYF
CDR3 DNA: TGTGCCATCAGTGAGCCCCTAGCGGACCAAGAGACCCAGTACTTC

V gene: TRBV13
D gene: .
clone size: .
J gene: TRBJ2-7
CDR3 protein: CASSFGEGTYEQYF
CDR3 DNA: .

V gene: TRBV7-4
D gene: .
clone size: .
J gene: TRBJ2-5
CDR3 protein: CASSSPTLPVGETQYF
CDR3 DNA: TGTGCCAGCAGCTCTCCGACACTACCCGTAGGCGAGACCCAGTACTTC

V gene: TRBV4-1
D gene: TRBD2
clone size: .
J gene: TRBJ2-7
CDR3 protein: CASSPGLDHEQYF
CDR3 DNA: TGCGCCAGCAGCCCCGGACTAGACCACGAGCAGTACTTC

V gene: TRBV6-1
D gene: TRBD2
clone size: .
J gene: TRBJ2-6
CDR3 protein: CASSESVWDGGTGANVLTF
CDR3 DNA: TGTGCCAGCAGTGAATCGGTATGGGACGGGGGGACTGGGGCCAACGTCCTGACTTTC

V gene: TRBV4-3
D gene: .
clone size: .
J gene: TRBJ1-2
CDR3 protein: CASSQVGGLDYGYTF
CDR3 DNA: TGCGCCAGCAGCCAAGTCGGGGGGCTCGACTATGGCTACACCTTC

V gene: TRBV6-1
D gene: .
clone size: .
J gene: TRBJ2-1
CDR3 protein: CASSAPDSLEFF
CDR3 DNA: TGTGCCAGCAGTGCTCCGGACAGCTTAGAGTTCTTC